One sample yielded the 30 T cell receptor beta chains listed below, sequenced in a study of cytomegalovirus exposure and HLA in healthy donors. 13 Jbeta primers and 60 Vbeta primers were used for the PCR. Using immunoSEQ multiplex PCR, the repertoire was profiled, and TCRdb retains in-frame clones only, with some absent. Found here are about 130,000 clones, about 10% of them singletons; the top ten hold 4.6%. The sequenced sample consisted of PBMCs. The receptor source for this set is a young woman in good health and CMV-seropositive.

V is TRBV11-2 and J is TRBJ1-1; D possibly corresponds to TRBD1 (6 bases). V dropped 8 bases and J dropped 3 bases, with 22 bases sitting between them. The CDR3 has 16 amino acids. Germline V CDR1 and CDR2: SGHAT, FQNNGV. CDR3 sequence reads: CASVPLRGEGDTEAFF. CDR3 bases: TGTGCCAGCGTACCCCTTCGGGGGGAGGGGGACACTGAAGCTTTCTTT.

This clone was observed a handful of times. This sequence joins TRBV29-1 and TRBJ2-3, with TRBD2 matching over 9 bases. The CDR3 runs 15 residues. Trimming removed 6 bases from V and 3 bases from J; junction bases left unmatched: 10. Germline lookup yields CDR1 SQVTM and CDR2 ANQGSEA. The CDR3 loop reads CSVIPGLADTDTQYF. The CDR3 DNA is TGCAGCGTAATCCCGGGACTAGCAGATACAGATACGCAGTATTTT.

The table lists this clone with many counts. The chain uses TRBV30 and TRBJ2-1, with D possibly TRBD2 on 5 matching bases. Per the germline V gene, CDR1 is GTSNPN and CDR2 is SVGIG (reference sequence). The ends were cut back, 5 bases at V and 8 bases at J, with 19 bases in the middle. This CDR3 contains 14 residues. CDR3 sequence: CAWSLSFGGDEQFF. DNA for the CDR3: TGTGCCTGGTCTCTCTCATTTGGAGGCGATGAGCAGTTCTTC.

This clone showed up just a few times. The rearrangement links TRBV6-1 to TRBJ2-1; no clear D gene. This CDR3 spans 11 amino acids. V was clipped by 5 bases and J by 9 bases, with 8 bases between them. Germline values: CDR1 MNHNS, CDR2 SASEGT. Here the CDR3 reads CASSPRSEQFF. CDR3 bases: TGTGCCAGCAGTCCCCGGTCTGAGCAGTTCTTC.

This clone was seen more than once but under ten times. The rearrangement joins TRBV7-9 to TRBJ1-2, with D perhaps TRBD1 (5 bases). V lost 6 bases and J lost 11, with 16 bases in between. CDR1 and CDR2 from the germline V gene are SEHNR and FQNEAQ (reference sequence). The CDR3 is made up of 12 amino acids. The CDR3 nucleotides are TGTGCCAGCAGTTATACAGAAGGGGCGTACACCTTC. Translating it yields CASSYTEGAYTF.

CDR3 nucleotide sequence: TGTGCCTGGAGTCCCGGGACAGGGTGGTCCAACGAGCAGTACTTC. This translates into CAWSPGTGWSNEQYF. This chain links TRBV30 with TRBJ2-7, with 9 bases aligning to TRBD1. The germline V gene has CDR1 GTSNPN and CDR2 SVGIG (reference sequence). The CDR3 totals 15 residues. V gave up 2 bases and J gave up 5 bases; unmatched junction bases: 10.

This clone came up a few times. The chain employs TRBV11-2 and TRBJ1-2; 7 bases agree with TRBD1. In germline, CDR1 is SGHAT, CDR2 FQNNGV. The CDR3 covers 15 residues. The CDR3 protein is CVINYRGEINYGYTF. The CDR3 coding sequence is TGTGTCATCAATTACAGGGGTGAGATTAACTATGGCTACACCTTC.

The chain uses TRBV21-1 and TRBJ2-7; TRBD2, the table's D call, lacks a check against the DNA. TRBV21-1 is deemed a pseudogene. The CDR3 contains 16 residues. The CDR3 DNA reads as TGTGCCAGCAGCAAAGCGGTGTGGCAGGGAGGCGGCGAGCAGTACTTC. Protein sequence: CASSKAVWQGGGEQYF.

The chain uses TRBV19 and TRBJ2-2; D remains ambiguous. The CDR3 is made up of 15 amino acids. Germline V lookup: CDR1 LNHDA, CDR2 SQIVND (reference sequence). Trimming cost V 11 bases and J 0 bases, with 16 bases left between them. CDR3 amino acids: CAAESRPSNTGELFF. The DNA for the CDR3 is TGTGCCGCAGAATCGAGGCCTTCGAACACCGGGGAGCTGTTTTTT.

J is TRBJ2-7 and V is TRBV4-1, with D perhaps matching TRBD2 (5 bases). There are 16 residues in the CDR3. The germline gives CDR1 MGHRA, CDR2 YSYEKL. V shed 1 base and J shed 2 bases, with 15 bases lying between them. The DNA of the CDR3 is TGCGCCAGCAGCCAAGTCCCGGTAGCGCTACCCTACGAGCAGTACTTC. This gives the protein CASSQVPVALPYEQYF.

This clone was found a few times. The chain is built from TRBV4-1 and TRBJ2-5; TRBD2 might be the D (6 bases). There are 13 residues in the CDR3. CDR1 is MGHRA, CDR2 YSYEKL, per germline. With 4 bases removed from V and 5 bases from J, the gap between germline ends came to 11 bases. The CDR3 DNA reads as TGCGCCAGCAGCCCCCTGGCGGGGGAGACCCAGTACTTC. Its protein is CASSPLAGETQYF.

This clone was seen a handful of times. The chain couples TRBV29-1 to TRBJ2-1; 14 nucleotides align to TRBD2. V lost 4 bases to trimming and J lost 3 bases; unmatched junction nucleotides: 8. This CDR3 has 17 amino acids. Germline V lookup: CDR1 SQVTM, CDR2 ANQGSEA. The CDR3 DNA reads TGCAGCGTTGTGGGGACTAGCGGGAGTCTCTACTACAATGAGCAGTTCTTC. Protein product: CSVVGTSGSLYYNEQFF.

V usage is TRBV7-2 and J usage is TRBJ1-1, with D possibly matching TRBD1 (5 bases). V was trimmed by 0 bases and J by 8 bases, leaving 10 bases between them. Germline assignment: CDR1 SGHTA and CDR2 FQGNSA. This CDR3 region has 13 residues. CDR3 amino acids: CASSLAQGVEAFF. Written as DNA, the CDR3 is TGTGCCAGCAGCTTAGCGCAAGGGGTAGAAGCTTTCTTT.

The rearrangement joins TRBV7-6 to TRBJ1-1; no clear D gene. Germline V gene lookup returns CDR1 SGHVS and CDR2 FNYEAQ. The CDR3 extends over 13 amino acids. Trimming removed 4 bases at V and 6 bases at J, with 12 bases between. CDR3 residues: CASSYPSSAEAFF. CDR3 sequence (DNA): TGTGCCAGCAGCTACCCGTCGAGCGCTGAAGCTTTCTTT.

This clone has a handful of counts. The V and J genes are TRBV27 and TRBJ2-1; 14 bases match TRBD2. This CDR3 has 19 amino acids. V gave up 6 bases and J gave up 6 bases; unmatched junction bases: 16. Germline V gives CDR1 MNHEY, CDR2 SMNVEV (reference sequence). The CDR3 DNA reads TGTGCCAGCAGCAAGATTAGACTAGCGGGAGGGCCAGGGAGCAATGAGCAGTTCTTC. It is translated as CASSKIRLAGGPGSNEQFF.

This clone was recorded a few times. The rearrangement uses TRBV5-5 and TRBJ2-7, with D perhaps TRBD1 (5 bases). CDR3 length equals 13 residues. Trimming shortened V by 1 base and J by 3 bases, and 8 bases separated the two germline ends. Germline lookup yields CDR1 SGHKS and CDR2 YYEKEE (reference sequence). The CDR3 nucleotides are TGTGCCAGCAGCTTGTCACAGGACTACGAGCAGTACTTC. As protein: CASSLSQDYEQYF. The entire variable domain, with the rest obtained from reference TRBV5-5 and TRBJ2-7, is as follows: DAGVTQSPTHLIKTRGQQVTLRCSPISGHKSVSWYQQVLGQGPQFIFQYYEKEERGRGNFPDRFSARQFPNYSSELNVNALLLGDSALYLCASSLSQDYEQYFGPGTRLTVT.

This clone was observed a handful of times. This chain links TRBV30 with TRBJ2-1; the D is unclear. The CDR3 consists of 11 residues. Deletions cut 3 bases from V and 8 bases from J, with 8 bases between. CDR1 is GTSNPN and CDR2 is SVGIG in the germline V gene (reference sequence). In DNA, the CDR3 is TGTGCCTGGAGCCCCCTCCATGAGCAGTTCTTC. Encoded protein: CAWSPLHEQFF.

J is TRBJ2-4 and V is TRBV11-2; D is undetermined. This CDR3 region has 14 residues. Germline CDR1 is SGHAT and CDR2 is FQNNGV. Between the trimmed V and J ends, which lost 0 bases and 8 bases, there was a span of 11 bases. CDR3 residues: CASSLDGVFDIQYF. DNA for the CDR3: TGTGCCAGCAGCTTAGACGGAGTCTTTGACATTCAGTACTTC.

This clone was detected a few times. The V and J genes are TRBV5-1 and TRBJ2-1; TRBD2 might be the D (6 bases). V was pared by 4 bases and J by 9 bases, with 11 bases between. Germline CDR1 reads SGHRS; CDR2 reads YFSETQ. The CDR3 is 12 amino acids. The CDR3 sequence is CASSRVGGEQFF. CDR3 coding DNA: TGCGCCAGCAGCCGGGTGGGAGGTGAGCAGTTCTTC.

V usage is TRBV6-1 and J usage is TRBJ2-7; 9 bases are a match to TRBD2. V lost 2 bases and J lost 9; bases outside the gene matches: 5. Germline V gene sequence: CDR1 MNHNS, CDR2 SASEGT. The CDR3 is 13 amino acids. CDR3 nucleotides: TGTGCCAGCAGTGAACGCGGGAGGGCCGTGCAGTACTTC. Protein: CASSERGRAVQYF.

This clone has only a few counts. This chain uses TRBV27 with TRBJ1-2; D not resolved. Germline V gene sequence: CDR1 MNHEY, CDR2 SMNVEV (reference sequence). The germline V and J ends were trimmed by 8 bases and 2 bases, with 12 bases remaining between them. The CDR3 length is 13 residues. The chain's CDR3 is CASALGSNYGYTF. The CDR3 DNA reads TGTGCCAGCGCCCTGGGCAGCAACTATGGCTACACCTTC.

Only a few counts were recorded for this clone. This chain joins TRBV7-9 and TRBJ2-7, with D possibly being TRBD1 (5 bases). The CDR3 covers 14 residues. V lost 4 bases to trimming and J lost 5 bases, with 15 bases between them. Germline V gene data show CDR1 as SEHNR and CDR2 as FQNEAQ (reference sequence). This chain's CDR3 is CASSYPGLVHEQYF. The DNA of the CDR3 is TGTGCCAGCAGCTACCCAGGGTTGGTCCACGAGCAGTACTTC.

In its sample, this clone was seen a few times. The V gene is TRBV2, the J gene TRBJ1-3; TRBD1 is a possible D gene (5 bases). The CDR3 spans 15 residues. Trimming removed 6 bases from V and 1 base from J, with 13 bases in between. The V gene's germline CDR1 is SNHLY and CDR2 FYNNEI. This CDR3 is CASRTATVSGNTIYF. CDR3 nucleotide sequence: TGTGCCAGCAGGACTGCGACAGTTTCTGGAAACACCATATATTTT. The entire variable domain, with the rest obtained from reference TRBV2 and TRBJ1-3, is as follows: EPEVTQTPSHQVTQMGQEVILRCVPISNHLYFYWYRQILGQKVEFLVSFYNNEISEKSEIFDDQFSVERPDGSNFTLKIRSTKLEDSAMYFCASRTATVSGNTIYFGEGSWLTVV.

This clone was detected only a few times. The chain employs TRBV6-5 and TRBJ2-3; D not certain. Trimming took 6 bases from V and 6 from J, leaving 13 bases between them. Germline V gene data show CDR1 as MNHEY and CDR2 as SVGAGI. The CDR3 extends over 13 amino acids. The CDR3 DNA follows: TGTGCCAGCAGGATCCTTACTTTGGATACGCAGTATTTT. As protein: CASRILTLDTQYF.

This clone has a handful of counts. V is TRBV4-1 and J is TRBJ2-5, with D possibly being TRBD2 (6 bases). The assigned J gene may be wrong: the sequence end matches TRBJ2-7 better. Germline V CDR1 and CDR2: MGHRA, YSYEKL. CDR3 length: 13 amino acids. CDR3 amino acids: CASSQLGLYEQYF. The CDR3 coding sequence is TGCGCCAGCAGCCAACTGGGACTCTACGAGCAGTACTTC.

The rearrangement joins TRBV27 to TRBJ2-7; D perhaps matches TRBD1 (5 bases). This CDR3 comprises 15 residues. Between the trimmed V and J ends, which lost 3 bases and 3 bases, there was a span of 15 bases. Germline values: CDR1 MNHEY, CDR2 SMNVEV (reference sequence). The DNA for the CDR3 is TGTGCCAGCAGTTTGGCGTGGGGCGCCGGCTACGAGCAGTACTTC. Amino acid sequence: CASSLAWGAGYEQYF.

This clone turned up a few times. The chain links TRBV4-1 to TRBJ1-2, with D unclear. The CDR3 runs to 15 residues. Germline lookup yields CDR1 MGHRA and CDR2 YSYEKL. V was trimmed by 6 bases and J by 7 bases, leaving 21 bases between them. The CDR3, as DNA: TGCGCCAGCAGACTTGAGGAACGGGTGGTTAGTGGCTACACCTTC. Translation gives CASRLEERVVSGYTF.

V usage is TRBV6-5 and J usage is TRBJ1-2; no clear D. The CDR3 has 14 amino acids. Per the germline V gene, CDR1 is MNHEY and CDR2 is SVGAGI. V shed 6 bases and J shed 2 bases, with 13 bases lying between them. The CDR3 sequence: CASSLDYGNYGYTF. CDR3 in DNA: TGTGCCAGCAGCCTAGATTACGGGAACTATGGCTACACCTTC.

Only a few counts were recorded for this clone. The rearrangement links TRBV6-5 to TRBJ1-2, with D perhaps TRBD1 (5 bases). The CDR3 extends over 14 amino acids. The germline V and J ends were trimmed by 4 bases and 3 bases, with 12 bases remaining between them. Germline assignment: CDR1 MNHEY and CDR2 SVGAGI. CDR3 in amino acids: CASSWGELDYGYTF. CDR3 nucleotides: TGTGCCAGCAGTTGGGGGGAACTCGACTATGGCTACACCTTC.

There are a few counts of this clone. V and J are TRBV7-8 and TRBJ1-5; D ambiguous. The CDR3 length is 14 residues. The V gene's germline CDR1 is SGHVS and CDR2 FQNEAQ. V lost 1 base to trimming and J lost 4 bases, with 8 bases between them. The CDR3 region is CASSLGPGNQPQHF. In DNA form, the CDR3 reads TGTGCCAGCAGCTTAGGGCCGGGGAATCAGCCCCAGCATTTT.